This is a list of T cell receptor beta chains from one sample in a study of CD8+CD57+ T cells in acquired aplastic anemia. TCRdb reprocessed the reads with MiXCR, giving one entry per CDR3 protein. The table records around 50,000 distinct CDR3 sequences, approximately 78% of them present only once. Material: sorted CD4+, CD8+, or CD8+CD57+ T cells (not recorded which) from PBMCs. These receptor sequences come from a human donor in good health, serving as a control. CDR3s include the opening cysteine and the closing phenylalanine or tryptophan. The D gene is left open where the match is weak. Clone sizes are given selectively: once, few, many, or a class where the clone is expanded.

clone_size: -
v_call: TRBV2
j_call: TRBJ2-7
d_call: TRBD1
cdr3_length: 14
cdr3_nt: TGTGCCAGCAGTGAAGGACAGGGGGTTTACGAGCAGTACTTC
cdr3_aa: CASSEGQGVYEQYF

clone_size: few
v_call: TRBV24-1
j_call: TRBJ2-1
d_call: -
cdr3_length: 13
cdr3_nt: TGTGCCACCAGTGATTTTAAGCGGGTTGAGCAGTTCTTC
cdr3_aa: CATSDFKRVEQFF

clone_size: -
v_call: TRBV7-3
j_call: TRBJ1-1
d_call: -
cdr3_length: 14
cdr3_nt: TGTGCCAGCAGCTTAGGTACAGGAAACACTGAAGCTTTCTTT
cdr3_aa: CASSLGTGNTEAFF

clone_size: -
v_call: TRBV7-6
j_call: TRBJ2-5
d_call: -
cdr3_length: 12
cdr3_nt: TGTGCCAGCAGCCAGAACCAAGAGACCCAGTACTTC
cdr3_aa: CASSQNQETQYF

clone_size: -
v_call: TRBV10-1
j_call: TRBJ2-6
d_call: -
cdr3_length: 14
cdr3_nt: TGCGCCAGCAGTGGAGGGCACGGGGCCAACGTCCTGACTTTC
cdr3_aa: CASSGGHGANVLTF

clone_size: -
v_call: TRBV7-6
j_call: TRBJ1-1
d_call: -
cdr3_length: 9
cdr3_nt: TGTGCCAGCAGGGATGGAGCTTTCTTT
cdr3_aa: CASRDGAFF

clone_size: -
v_call: TRBV25-1
j_call: TRBJ2-7
d_call: -
cdr3_length: 13
cdr3_nt: TGTGCCAGCTCTCGGGACTGGTCCTACGAGCAGTACTTC
cdr3_aa: CASSRDWSYEQYF

clone_size: -
v_call: TRBV9
j_call: TRBJ2-1
d_call: -
cdr3_length: 14
cdr3_nt: TGTGCCAGCAGCTCCCCCACTAGCCGTAATGAGCAGTTCTTC
cdr3_aa: CASSSPTSRNEQFF

clone_size: -
v_call: TRBV7-2
j_call: TRBJ1-5
d_call: -
cdr3_length: 14
cdr3_nt: TGTGCCAGCAGCGAAACAGAGAAATTTCAGCCCCAGCATTTT
cdr3_aa: CASSETEKFQPQHF

clone_size: -
v_call: TRBV10-3
j_call: TRBJ2-7
d_call: -
cdr3_length: 13
cdr3_nt: TGTGCCATCAGTGAGCCGGCAGCCTCCGAGCAGTACTTC
cdr3_aa: CAISEPAASEQYF

clone_size: -
v_call: TRBV20-1
j_call: TRBJ1-5
d_call: TRBD1
cdr3_length: 13
cdr3_nt: TGCAGTGCTACGACAGGGCTGGATCAGCCCCAGCATTTT
cdr3_aa: CSATTGLDQPQHF

clone_size: -
v_call: TRBV9
j_call: TRBJ2-2
d_call: -
cdr3_length: 14
cdr3_nt: TGTGCCAGCAGCGTAACAGATAACACCGGGGAGCTGTTTTTT
cdr3_aa: CASSVTDNTGELFF

clone_size: -
v_call: TRBV2
j_call: TRBJ1-2
d_call: TRBD1
cdr3_length: 14
cdr3_nt: TGTGCCAGCAGCGAGGGGACAGGGTTGTCTGGCTACACCTTC
cdr3_aa: CASSEGTGLSGYTF

clone_size: -
v_call: TRBV25-1
j_call: TRBJ2-5
d_call: TRBD1
cdr3_length: 17
cdr3_nt: TGTGCCAGCAGTGAAGGTCCCGGGACAGGGGTGGCAGAGACCCAGTACTTC
cdr3_aa: CASSEGPGTGVAETQYF

clone_size: -
v_call: TRBV7-3
j_call: TRBJ2-1
d_call: TRBD2
cdr3_length: 15
cdr3_nt: TGTGCCAGCAGCTCCCTAGCGGGGGGATACAATGAGCAGTTCTTC
cdr3_aa: CASSSLAGGYNEQFF

clone_size: medium-sized
v_call: TRBV10-2
j_call: TRBJ1-2
d_call: TRBD1
cdr3_length: 15
cdr3_nt: TGCGCCAGCAGCGGACAGGGGGCGGAAGGCTATGGCTACACCTTC
cdr3_aa: CASSGQGAEGYGYTF

clone_size: few
v_call: TRBV15
j_call: TRBJ2-7
d_call: TRBD1
cdr3_length: 15
cdr3_nt: TGTGCCACCAGCAGGGACAGGGACTGGGAATACGAGCAGTACTTC
cdr3_aa: CATSRDRDWEYEQYF

clone_size: medium-sized
v_call: TRBV2
j_call: TRBJ2-5
d_call: TRBD1
cdr3_length: 14
cdr3_nt: TGTGCCAGCAGCACCACGGACAGGGAAGAGACCCAGTACTTC
cdr3_aa: CASSTTDREETQYF

clone_size: many
v_call: TRBV7-2
j_call: TRBJ2-2
d_call: -
cdr3_length: 9
cdr3_nt: TGTGCGAACACCGGGGAGCTGTTTTTT
cdr3_aa: CANTGELFF

clone_size: -
v_call: TRBV25-1
j_call: TRBJ2-1
d_call: TRBD2
cdr3_length: 15
cdr3_nt: TGTGCCAGCAGTGAAAGCGGGAGCTCCTACAATGAGCAGTTCTTC
cdr3_aa: CASSESGSSYNEQFF

clone_size: -
v_call: TRBV19
j_call: TRBJ1-2
d_call: -
cdr3_length: 13
cdr3_nt: TGTGCCAGTAGGGGGACACTCCTTCGGGGCTACACCTTC
cdr3_aa: CASRGTLLRGYTF

clone_size: -
v_call: TRBV24-1
j_call: TRBJ2-1
d_call: TRBD1
cdr3_length: 14
cdr3_nt: TGTGCCACCAGTGACCCGACAGGGGCACGAGAGCAGTTCTTC
cdr3_aa: CATSDPTGAREQFF

clone_size: many
v_call: TRBV12-3/TRBV12-4
j_call: TRBJ1-2
d_call: TRBD1
cdr3_length: 14
cdr3_nt: TGTGCCACCAAATATGCCGGGACAGGATGGGGCTACACCTTC
cdr3_aa: CATKYAGTGWGYTF

clone_size: -
v_call: TRBV19
j_call: TRBJ1-6
d_call: -
cdr3_length: 15
cdr3_nt: TGTGCCAGTAGTATAGACTCAGGGGAATCTTCACCCCTCCACTTT
cdr3_aa: CASSIDSGESSPLHF

clone_size: -
v_call: TRBV29-1
j_call: TRBJ2-5
d_call: -
cdr3_length: 13
cdr3_nt: TGCAGCGTTGAGACAGGCGGAGGGGAGACCCAGTACTTC
cdr3_aa: CSVETGGGETQYF

clone_size: many
v_call: TRBV10-1
j_call: TRBJ2-7
d_call: -
cdr3_length: 14
cdr3_nt: TGCGCCAGCAGTGATGGCGGGCCGAGCTACGAGCAGTACTTC
cdr3_aa: CASSDGGPSYEQYF

clone_size: -
v_call: TRBV10-3
j_call: TRBJ2-7
d_call: -
cdr3_length: 15
cdr3_nt: TGTGCCAGCAGAACCCACCAAACAGGGATCCACGAGCAGTACTTC
cdr3_aa: CASRTHQTGIHEQYF

clone_size: -
v_call: TRBV7-9
j_call: TRBJ2-5
d_call: -
cdr3_length: 14
cdr3_nt: TGTGCCAGCAGCCCACGGGTCAGGGGTGAGACCCAGTACTTC
cdr3_aa: CASSPRVRGETQYF

clone_size: many
v_call: TRBV27
j_call: TRBJ2-1
d_call: -
cdr3_length: 12
cdr3_nt: TGTGCCAGCAGTCCCCGGTGGAATGAGCAGTTCTTC
cdr3_aa: CASSPRWNEQFF

clone_size: -
v_call: TRBV19
j_call: TRBJ1-5
d_call: -
cdr3_length: 13
cdr3_nt: TGTGCCAGTAGTCGGGGATCTCAGCAGCCCCAGCATTTT
cdr3_aa: CASSRGSQQPQHF

clone_size: -
v_call: TRBV10-1
j_call: TRBJ2-1
d_call: -
cdr3_length: 11
cdr3_nt: TGCGCCAGCAGGCCGGGGGATGAGCAGTTCTTC
cdr3_aa: CASRPGDEQFF

clone_size: -
v_call: TRBV15
j_call: TRBJ2-5
d_call: -
cdr3_length: 13
cdr3_nt: TGTGCCTCCACTTTGTCAGGACAAGAGACCCAGTACTTC
cdr3_aa: CASTLSGQETQYF

clone_size: -
v_call: TRBV2
j_call: TRBJ1-4
d_call: -
cdr3_length: 14
cdr3_nt: TGTGCCAGCAGTGACTCTGGAACGGGTGAAAAACTGTTTTTT
cdr3_aa: CASSDSGTGEKLFF

clone_size: -
v_call: TRBV4-1
j_call: TRBJ2-1
d_call: TRBD2
cdr3_length: 15
cdr3_nt: TGCGCCAGCAGCCAAGATAGGGGACTAGGGAATGAGCAGTTCTTC
cdr3_aa: CASSQDRGLGNEQFF

clone_size: -
v_call: TRBV11-3
j_call: TRBJ2-5
d_call: -
cdr3_length: 14
cdr3_nt: TGTGCCAGCAGCCCCCGGCAGGTAGGGGAGACCCAGTACTTC
cdr3_aa: CASSPRQVGETQYF

clone_size: -
v_call: TRBV9
j_call: TRBJ1-5
d_call: TRBD1
cdr3_length: 13
cdr3_nt: TGTGCCAGCAGCGCGACAGGGGATCAGCCCCAGCATTTT
cdr3_aa: CASSATGDQPQHF

clone_size: -
v_call: TRBV9
j_call: TRBJ1-3
d_call: -
cdr3_length: 16
cdr3_nt: TGTGCCAGCAGCGTAGTTCCGGGGGCCCCTGGAAACACCATATATTTT
cdr3_aa: CASSVVPGAPGNTIYF

clone_size: once
v_call: TRBV7-8
j_call: TRBJ1-6
d_call: -
cdr3_length: 16
cdr3_nt: TGTGCCAGCAGCCTCCGTAGCCTTGTCAATAATTCACCCCTCCACTTT
cdr3_aa: CASSLRSLVNNSPLHF